These T cell receptor beta chains were read from a single sample in a study of blood T cell repertoires in COVID-19. Assay used: immunoSEQ multiplex PCR; TCRdb lists only in-frame clones, some missing. The sample records some 350,000 clones, under 95% being singletons. The specimen sequenced was peripheral blood. Source of these receptors: a woman aged 18-30 years who had recovered from COVID-19. The CDR3 runs from the conserved cysteine through the conserved F or W. The order of the fields is D gene, J gene, clone size, V gene, CDR3 DNA, CDR3 protein. The D gene is left open where the match is weak. A row's size may be missing; if present it is once, few, many or a size class.

D gene: -
J gene: TRBJ1-1
clone size: -
V gene: TRBV11-2
CDR3 DNA: TGTGCCAGCAGCTTATCTACAGGCATGAACACTGAAGCTTTCTTT
CDR3 protein: CASSLSTGMNTEAFF

D gene: -
J gene: TRBJ1-3
clone size: -
V gene: TRBV2
CDR3 DNA: TGTGCCAGCACTCTGCAGGGTTTAAACACCATATATTTT
CDR3 protein: CASTLQGLNTIYF

D gene: -
J gene: TRBJ1-1
clone size: -
V gene: TRBV6-1
CDR3 DNA: TGTGCCAGCAGTGAATACCCGGCGCAGGGGGCTTTCTTT
CDR3 protein: CASSEYPAQGAFF

D gene: TRBD2
J gene: TRBJ2-1
clone size: once
V gene: TRBV19
CDR3 DNA: TGTGCCAGTAGTATAAGGCCAATATACTGGACTAGCGGAGGACCTTACAATGAGCAGTTCTTC
CDR3 protein: CASSIRPIYWTSGGPYNEQFF

D gene: -
J gene: TRBJ2-4
clone size: -
V gene: TRBV5-1
CDR3 DNA: TGCGCCAGCAGCTCGGACCCCTACAGGGAGTCGACCAAAAACATTCAGTACTTC
CDR3 protein: CASSSDPYRESTKNIQYF

D gene: TRBD1
J gene: TRBJ1-1
clone size: -
V gene: TRBV6-5
CDR3 DNA: TGTGCCAGCATAGGGACAGGGGTTACGAACACTGAAGCTTTCTTT
CDR3 protein: CASIGTGVTNTEAFF

D gene: TRBD1
J gene: TRBJ2-6
clone size: -
V gene: TRBV10-3
CDR3 DNA: TGTGCCATCAGTGTGGGACAGGTACTCCCCTCTGGGGCCAACGTCCTGACTTTC
CDR3 protein: CAISVGQVLPSGANVLTF

D gene: -
J gene: TRBJ1-5
clone size: -
V gene: TRBV19
CDR3 DNA: TGTGCCAGTAGTATGGAGACAGAGGGCAATCAGCCCCAGCATTTT
CDR3 protein: CASSMETEGNQPQHF

D gene: TRBD2
J gene: TRBJ2-3
clone size: -
V gene: TRBV23-1
CDR3 DNA: TGCGCCAGCAGCCATGTGATAGCGGGAGGCCTCACAGATACGCAGTATTTT
CDR3 protein: CASSHVIAGGLTDTQYF

D gene: -
J gene: TRBJ1-2
clone size: -
V gene: TRBV4-3
CDR3 DNA: TGCGCCAGCAGCCAAGACCATGACTATGGCTACACCTTC
CDR3 protein: CASSQDHDYGYTF

D gene: TRBD2
J gene: TRBJ2-3
clone size: once
V gene: TRBV7-2
CDR3 DNA: TGTGCCAGCAGCTTAGTCCGTAGCGGGAGCATTGTGAATACGCAGTATTTT
CDR3 protein: CASSLVRSGSIVNTQYF

D gene: TRBD1
J gene: TRBJ1-1
clone size: -
V gene: TRBV7-2
CDR3 DNA: TGTGCCAGCAGCTGGAGGGACAGCCCTAACACTGAAGCTTTCTTT
CDR3 protein: CASSWRDSPNTEAFF

D gene: -
J gene: TRBJ1-1
clone size: -
V gene: TRBV7-9
CDR3 DNA: TGTGCCAGCAGCTCAACCCGGGGCGGAGGGACGGGCACTGAAGCTTTCTTT
CDR3 protein: CASSSTRGGGTGTEAFF

D gene: TRBD1
J gene: TRBJ1-1
clone size: -
V gene: TRBV29-1
CDR3 DNA: TGCAGCGTTAAGCCCAGGGGGGTAACAACTGAAGCTTTCTTT
CDR3 protein: CSVKPRGVTTEAFF

D gene: -
J gene: TRBJ2-5
clone size: -
V gene: TRBV24-1
CDR3 DNA: TGTGCCACCAGTGATCCGGGGGACGGCTGGACCCAGTACTTC
CDR3 protein: CATSDPGDGWTQYF

D gene: -
J gene: TRBJ1-2
clone size: -
V gene: TRBV28
CDR3 DNA: TGTGCCAGCAGTTTTTACAGGCAGACTAACTATGGCTACACCTTC
CDR3 protein: CASSFYRQTNYGYTF

D gene: TRBD1
J gene: TRBJ2-5
clone size: -
V gene: TRBV6-5
CDR3 DNA: TGTGCCAGCAGGAAGACAGGGAAGGAGACCCAGTACTTC
CDR3 protein: CASRKTGKETQYF

D gene: -
J gene: TRBJ1-1
clone size: -
V gene: TRBV6-5
CDR3 DNA: TGTGCCAGCTCTCGTGGGGGGGACACTGAAGCTTTCTTT
CDR3 protein: CASSRGGDTEAFF

D gene: TRBD1
J gene: TRBJ1-2
clone size: -
V gene: TRBV11-2
CDR3 DNA: TGTGCCAGCAGCCCCCGGGACAGGGGGGTCTATGGCTACACCTTC
CDR3 protein: CASSPRDRGVYGYTF

D gene: TRBD2
J gene: TRBJ2-1
clone size: -
V gene: TRBV7-2
CDR3 DNA: TGTGCCAGCAGCTCCCCCGGGACTAGCGGGAGGGCCACCTACAATGAGCAGTTCTTC
CDR3 protein: CASSSPGTSGRATYNEQFF

D gene: TRBD1
J gene: TRBJ2-2
clone size: -
V gene: TRBV5-8
CDR3 DNA: TGTGCCAGCAGCCCGACCGGGACAGGGAACACCGGGGAGCTGTTTTTT
CDR3 protein: CASSPTGTGNTGELFF

D gene: -
J gene: TRBJ1-2
clone size: -
V gene: TRBV9
CDR3 DNA: TGTGCCAGCAGTCCTTCCTCAGGGCGTCTTAGCTATGGCTACACCTTC
CDR3 protein: CASSPSSGRLSYGYTF

D gene: -
J gene: TRBJ2-3
clone size: -
V gene: TRBV10-3
CDR3 DNA: TGTGCCATCAGTACCCCCGGGAGTGGGACAGATACGCAGTATTTT
CDR3 protein: CAISTPGSGTDTQYF

D gene: -
J gene: TRBJ1-1
clone size: -
V gene: TRBV7-9
CDR3 DNA: TGTGCCCACTCTAGAAGACCCAAGGAACGGACGGGGACTGAAGCTTTCTTT
CDR3 protein: CAHSRRPKERTGTEAFF

D gene: TRBD2
J gene: TRBJ2-1
clone size: -
V gene: TRBV28
CDR3 DNA: TGTGCCAGCCGTAAGCTAGCGGCCTACAATGAGCAGTTCTTC
CDR3 protein: CASRKLAAYNEQFF

D gene: -
J gene: TRBJ1-5
clone size: -
V gene: TRBV21-1
CDR3 DNA: TGTGCCAGCCCGGCGATACAGGGACCCACCGGCAATCAGCCCCAGCATTTT
CDR3 protein: CASPAIQGPTGNQPQHF

D gene: TRBD1
J gene: TRBJ1-2
clone size: -
V gene: TRBV19
CDR3 DNA: TGTGCCAGTAGCATTAACAGGGGGCCTGGCTATGGCTACACCTTC
CDR3 protein: CASSINRGPGYGYTF

D gene: TRBD1
J gene: TRBJ2-5
clone size: -
V gene: TRBV11-3
CDR3 DNA: TGTGCCAGCAGCTTTCGACAGGGGGCCGCCCAAGAGACCCAGTACTTC
CDR3 protein: CASSFRQGAAQETQYF

D gene: -
J gene: TRBJ1-5
clone size: -
V gene: TRBV24-1
CDR3 DNA: TGTGCCACCAGTGATGACAGTCCGAATCAGCCCCAGCATTTT
CDR3 protein: CATSDDSPNQPQHF

D gene: TRBD1
J gene: TRBJ1-1
clone size: -
V gene: TRBV13
CDR3 DNA: TGTGCCAGCAGCCTATTCACCGGGCCAGTCGGACAGGGACCCTTGAACACTGAAGCTTTCTTT
CDR3 protein: CASSLFTGPVGQGPLNTEAFF

D gene: TRBD2
J gene: TRBJ2-1
clone size: -
V gene: TRBV7-2
CDR3 DNA: TGTGCCAGCAGCCTCGCTTACCTCCTAGCGGGAGAGGATGAGCAGTTCTTC
CDR3 protein: CASSLAYLLAGEDEQFF

D gene: TRBD2
J gene: TRBJ2-1
clone size: -
V gene: TRBV19
CDR3 DNA: TGTGCCAGTAGTATACTAGCGGGAGCTAACAATGAGCAGTTCTTC
CDR3 protein: CASSILAGANNEQFF

D gene: TRBD1
J gene: TRBJ1-5
clone size: -
V gene: TRBV30
CDR3 DNA: TGTGCCTGGAGAGGTCAGGGGGCATCTCAGCCCCAGCATTTT
CDR3 protein: CAWRGQGASQPQHF

D gene: -
J gene: TRBJ2-2
clone size: many
V gene: TRBV2
CDR3 DNA: TGTGCCAGCAGCGGTGGTAGGAGCACCGGGGAGCTGTTTTTT
CDR3 protein: CASSGGRSTGELFF

D gene: -
J gene: TRBJ1-2
clone size: -
V gene: TRBV6-2/TRBV6-3
CDR3 DNA: TGTGCCAGCAGTTACAGTATTGGGGAGGGCTACACCTTC
CDR3 protein: CASSYSIGEGYTF

D gene: -
J gene: TRBJ1-1
clone size: -
V gene: TRBV9
CDR3 DNA: TGTGCCAGCAGCGCTTCTAAGGGGTTAGACACTGAAGCTTTCTTT
CDR3 protein: CASSASKGLDTEAFF

D gene: TRBD2
J gene: TRBJ2-1
clone size: -
V gene: TRBV7-8
CDR3 DNA: TGTGCCAGCAGCATAGATCGGACTAGCATTCAGTTCTTC
CDR3 protein: CASSIDRTSIQFF

D gene: TRBD1
J gene: TRBJ1-2
clone size: -
V gene: TRBV2
CDR3 DNA: TGTGCCAGCAGTGAACGAGACAGGGGATTTGGCTACACCTTC
CDR3 protein: CASSERDRGFGYTF

D gene: TRBD1
J gene: TRBJ2-3
clone size: -
V gene: TRBV19
CDR3 DNA: TGTGCCAGTAGTAGGACAGGGTCAGGAAGCACAGATACGCAGTATTTT
CDR3 protein: CASSRTGSGSTDTQYF

D gene: TRBD2
J gene: TRBJ2-3
clone size: -
V gene: TRBV18
CDR3 DNA: TGTGCCAGCTCCCATGCGCCGACTAGCGGGAGTCGAGCAGATACGCAGTATTTT
CDR3 protein: CASSHAPTSGSRADTQYF

D gene: -
J gene: TRBJ1-6
clone size: few
V gene: TRBV7-2
CDR3 DNA: TGTGCCAGCAGCTTACTACGGTATAATTCACCCCTCCACTTT
CDR3 protein: CASSLLRYNSPLHF

D gene: TRBD2
J gene: TRBJ2-1
clone size: -
V gene: TRBV10-3
CDR3 DNA: TGTGCCATCGGCCGACTAGCGGGAGTAGAAAATGAGCAGTTCTTC
CDR3 protein: CAIGRLAGVENEQFF

D gene: -
J gene: TRBJ1-2
clone size: -
V gene: TRBV2
CDR3 DNA: TGTGCCAGCACCCCAAGGGGGGGGGCCGGATTCTATGGCTACACCTTC
CDR3 protein: CASTPRGGAGFYGYTF

D gene: TRBD1
J gene: TRBJ1-1
clone size: few
V gene: TRBV6-1
CDR3 DNA: TGTGCCAGCAGTGAAGAGGGGGCTGGCACTGAAGCTTTCTTT
CDR3 protein: CASSEEGAGTEAFF

D gene: -
J gene: TRBJ2-4
clone size: -
V gene: TRBV7-2
CDR3 DNA: TGTGCCAGCAGCTTACAGGTGGCCAAAAACATTCAGTACTTC
CDR3 protein: CASSLQVAKNIQYF

D gene: TRBD2
J gene: TRBJ2-1
clone size: -
V gene: TRBV9
CDR3 DNA: TGTGCCAGCAGCGTAGAAACTAGCGGGGGCTACTACAATGAGCAGTTCTTC
CDR3 protein: CASSVETSGGYYNEQFF

D gene: -
J gene: TRBJ2-3
clone size: -
V gene: TRBV2
CDR3 DNA: TGTGCCATCTATGGGGACTTGTCAGATACGCAGTATTTT
CDR3 protein: CAIYGDLSDTQYF

D gene: -
J gene: TRBJ2-1
clone size: -
V gene: TRBV18
CDR3 DNA: TGTGCCAGCTCACGACCGAGGAGCTCCTACAATGAGCAGTTCTTC
CDR3 protein: CASSRPRSSYNEQFF

D gene: -
J gene: TRBJ1-2
clone size: once
V gene: TRBV7-9
CDR3 DNA: TGTGCCAGCAGCTTAAATCAGTATGGCTACACCTTC
CDR3 protein: CASSLNQYGYTF

D gene: TRBD1
J gene: TRBJ1-1
clone size: -
V gene: TRBV6-5
CDR3 DNA: TGTGCCAGCAGAACAGGGGGCGAAGCTTTCTTT
CDR3 protein: CASRTGGEAFF

D gene: TRBD2
J gene: TRBJ2-1
clone size: -
V gene: TRBV18
CDR3 DNA: TGTGCCAGCTCACCACCGGCTAGCGGGAGGGTTGAGCAGTTCTTC
CDR3 protein: CASSPPASGRVEQFF

D gene: TRBD1
J gene: TRBJ1-4
clone size: -
V gene: TRBV11-3
CDR3 DNA: TGTGCCAGCAGCTTAGGGGACAGGGATGAAAAACTGTTTTTT
CDR3 protein: CASSLGDRDEKLFF

D gene: TRBD1
J gene: TRBJ1-2
clone size: once
V gene: TRBV5-8
CDR3 DNA: TGTGCCAGCAGCTTGGTCAGGGGGGATGGCTACACCTTC
CDR3 protein: CASSLVRGDGYTF

D gene: TRBD1
J gene: TRBJ2-1
clone size: -
V gene: TRBV19
CDR3 DNA: TGTGCCAGTAGTATGGTCCGGCCAGGGGGTAACCATGAGCAGTTCTTC
CDR3 protein: CASSMVRPGGNHEQFF

D gene: -
J gene: TRBJ2-1
clone size: -
V gene: TRBV18
CDR3 DNA: TGTGCCAGCTCACCCATGGACATTCGCTCCTACAATGAGCAGTTCTTC
CDR3 protein: CASSPMDIRSYNEQFF